This TCR beta chain was sequenced in a study of fetal regulatory T cell absence and autoimmunity. Looking at the study overall: Without clinical diabetes, IPEX patients showed exocrine pancreas autoimmunity.

Notes on this clone: Its antigen is not identified.

This CDR3 is built from 16 residues. CDR1 and CDR2 (germline): SGHTA, FQGNSA. Trimming stripped 5 bases from V and 0 bases from J, with 14 bases between. Study results and caveats: TRB gene family usage was broadly similar in cord blood and pancreas.

TCRdb's copy holds only in-frame clones and misses some; the assay was immunoSEQ multiplex PCR. The sample contains about 46,000 clones, around 85% of which appear only once. The sequence was collected from a newborn boy with IPEX syndrome. The chain combines TRBV7-2 with TRBJ2-4; D is perhaps TRBD1 (6 bases). The sample was cord blood. Here the CDR3 reads CASSPNRVLAKNIQYF. CDR3 DNA sequence: TGTGCCAGCAGCCCGAACAGGGTCCTAGCCAAAAACATTCAGTACTTC.